This T cell receptor (beta chain) was found in a study of shared clonotypes between healthy human individuals. V was pared by 4 bases and J by 8 bases, with 12 bases of the junction left unmatched. In germline, CDR1 is SGHNT, CDR2 YYREEE (reference sequence). This CDR3 has 17 amino acids. In its sample, this clone was seen a few times. Its target is not known. Study-wide findings and caveats: Compared with clonotypes that all four donors shared, non-shared clonotypes had lower generation probabilities. Rarefaction revealed incomplete sorted-subset sequencing despite large depth.

Method: immunoSEQ multiplex PCR; TCRdb's copy keeps in-frame clones and lacks some. The profile shows approximately 940,000 clones, 76% of them singletons. The TCR comes from a man aged 18-30 years in good health. This chain joins TRBV5-4 and TRBJ2-1; TRBD2 matches 13 bases. Sequenced input: memory CD4+ T cells sorted from blood. Subset specified: CD45RA-negative fraction. DNA for the CDR3: TGTGCCAGCAGCCCAAATCGGGGACTAGCGGGGATGGATGAGCAGTTCTTC. Encoded protein: CASSPNRGLAGMDEQFF.